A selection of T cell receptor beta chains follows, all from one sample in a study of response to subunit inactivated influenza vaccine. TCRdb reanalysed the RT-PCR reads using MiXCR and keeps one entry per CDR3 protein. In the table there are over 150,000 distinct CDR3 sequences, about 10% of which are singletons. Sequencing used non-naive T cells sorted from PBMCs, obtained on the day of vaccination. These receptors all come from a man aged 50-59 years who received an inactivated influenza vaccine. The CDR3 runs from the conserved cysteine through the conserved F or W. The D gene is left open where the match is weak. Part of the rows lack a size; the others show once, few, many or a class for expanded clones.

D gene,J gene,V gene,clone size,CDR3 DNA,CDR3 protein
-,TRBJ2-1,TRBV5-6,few,TGTGCCAGCAGCTTCTACGGGAGAGTTAGCTATGAGCAGTTCTTC,CASSFYGRVSYEQFF
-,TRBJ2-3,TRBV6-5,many,TGTGCCAGCAGTTACGATCGGGCAGGAACCGACACAGATACGCAGTATTTT,CASSYDRAGTDTDTQYF
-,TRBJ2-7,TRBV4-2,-,TGTGCCAGCAGCCAAGTAGGGGGGAGGTACTACGAGCAGTACTTC,CASSQVGGRYYEQYF
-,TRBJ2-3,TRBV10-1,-,TGCGCCAGCAGTGAGCTGTCTAGCACAGATACGCAGTATTTT,CASSELSSTDTQYF
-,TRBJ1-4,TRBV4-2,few,TGTGCCAGCAGCCAAGATTCCGGGGCTGCAACTAATGAAAAACTGTTTTTT,CASSQDSGAATNEKLFF
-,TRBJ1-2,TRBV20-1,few,TGCAGTGCTAGAGATAACGATTTTCACGACACCTTC,CSARDNDFHDTF
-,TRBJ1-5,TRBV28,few,TGTGCCAGCAGTTTACCTGGGGGCCTTCAGCCCCAGCATTTT,CASSLPGGLQPQHF
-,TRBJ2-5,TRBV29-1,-,TGCAGCGTTGGTCCCGAGCAAAAGACCCAGTACTTC,CSVGPEQKTQYF
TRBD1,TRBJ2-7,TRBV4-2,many,TGTGCCAGCAGCCAAGTTGGACAGGGCGGCTACGAGCAGTACTTC,CASSQVGQGGYEQYF
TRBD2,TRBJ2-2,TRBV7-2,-,TGTGCCAGCGCAATGGGGGGCCTAGCGGGACCCGGGGAGCTGTTTTTT,CASAMGGLAGPGELFF
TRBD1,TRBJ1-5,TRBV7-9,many,TGTGCCAGCAGCACAGGGGGCGAACAGCCCCAGCATTTT,CASSTGGEQPQHF
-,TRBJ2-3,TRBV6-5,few,TGTGCCAGCAGTTTCTCGTTGCAGGGATCTCAGCAGTATTTT,CASSFSLQGSQQYF
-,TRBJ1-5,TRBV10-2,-,TGCGCCAGCAGTTCGAATGGGGGGCAAGGGCAGCCCCAGCATTTT,CASSSNGGQGQPQHF
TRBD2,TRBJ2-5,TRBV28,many,TGTGCCAGCAGCCGAGCGGGAGGGCAAGAGACCCAGTACTTC,CASSRAGGQETQYF
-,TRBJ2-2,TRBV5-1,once,TGCGCCAGCAGCTTCAGCCATAAGGCCGGGGAGCTGTTTTTT,CASSFSHKAGELFF
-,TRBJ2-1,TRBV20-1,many,TGCAGTGCCCCCCGCGACTATTACAATGAGCAGTTCTTC,CSAPRDYYNEQFF
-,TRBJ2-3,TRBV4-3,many,TGCGCCAGCAGCCACGGGGTGAAGAATACAGATACGCAGTATTTT,CASSHGVKNTDTQYF
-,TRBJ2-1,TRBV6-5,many,TGTGCCAGCAGTTACTCGTGGAAGAGGGATGAGCAGTTCTTC,CASSYSWKRDEQFF
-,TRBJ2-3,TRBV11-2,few,TGTGCCAGCACCCAAGATCCGGACGCCTCTAGCACAGATACGCAGTATTTT,CASTQDPDASSTDTQYF
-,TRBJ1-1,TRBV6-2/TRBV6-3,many,TGTGCCAGCAGTTACACTGGAAGGACTGAAGCTTTCTTT,CASSYTGRTEAFF
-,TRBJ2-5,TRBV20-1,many,TGCAGTGCTAGAGATGTAAAGGGTGGCGCGGAGACCCAGTACTTC,CSARDVKGGAETQYF
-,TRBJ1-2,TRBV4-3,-,TGCGCCAGCAGCCCCGAACGGTGGTACTATGGCTACACCTTC,CASSPERWYYGYTF
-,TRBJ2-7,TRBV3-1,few,TGTGCCAGCAGCCAAGATCCCGGGTTCTCCGAGCAGTACTTC,CASSQDPGFSEQYF
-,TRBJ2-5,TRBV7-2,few,TGTGCCAGCAGCTTTTTTTCTGAGACCCAGTACTTC,CASSFFSETQYF
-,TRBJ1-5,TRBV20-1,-,TGCAGTGCTAGCTCCCCTAATCAGCCCCAGCATTTT,CSASSPNQPQHF
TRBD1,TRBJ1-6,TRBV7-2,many,TGTGCCAGCAGCCTTCGACAGGGGGCGGGTTCACCCCTCCACTTT,CASSLRQGAGSPLHF
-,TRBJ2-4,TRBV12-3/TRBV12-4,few,TGTGCCAGCAGTTATCAGGGGTCGGATGACATTCAGTACTTC,CASSYQGSDDIQYF
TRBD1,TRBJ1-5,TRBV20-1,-,TGCAGTGCTAAACAGGGGCGCCAGCCCCAGCATTTT,CSAKQGRQPQHF
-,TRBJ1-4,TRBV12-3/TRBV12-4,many,TGTGCCAGCAGCCCTCTCGGGGGGTTTAATGAAAAACTGTTTTTT,CASSPLGGFNEKLFF
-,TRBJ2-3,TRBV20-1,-,TGCAGTGCCCTTGAGGTACCCACAGATACGCAGTATTTT,CSALEVPTDTQYF
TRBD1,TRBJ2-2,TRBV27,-,TGTGCCAGCAGTCCCTGGACAGGGGGCAACACCGGGGAGCTGTTTTTT,CASSPWTGGNTGELFF
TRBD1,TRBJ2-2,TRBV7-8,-,TGTGCCAGCAGCGAATCCGGGACAGGGTCCGGGGAGCTGTTTTTT,CASSESGTGSGELFF
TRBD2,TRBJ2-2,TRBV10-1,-,TGCGCCAGCAGTGACTCTTTAGCGGGAGGCACCGGGGAGCTGTTTTTT,CASSDSLAGGTGELFF
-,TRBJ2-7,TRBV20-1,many,TGCAGTGCTAGATCGTACATCCACGAGCAGTACTTC,CSARSYIHEQYF
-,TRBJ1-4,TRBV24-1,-,TGTGCCACCAGTGATCCGAGACAGCGTAATGAAAAACTGTTTTTT,CATSDPRQRNEKLFF
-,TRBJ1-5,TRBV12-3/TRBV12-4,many,TGTGCCAGCAGTAACAGGGTTACTCAGCCCCAGCATTTT,CASSNRVTQPQHF
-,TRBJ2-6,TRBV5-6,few,TGTGCCAGCAGCTTTCCGGCCTCTGGGGCCAACGTCCTGACTTTC,CASSFPASGANVLTF
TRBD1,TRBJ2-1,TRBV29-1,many,TGCAGTGCCGGGACAGGCCAGGGGCATGAGCAGTTCTTC,CSAGTGQGHEQFF
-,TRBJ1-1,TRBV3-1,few,TGTGCCAGCAGCCACTCCGACCAGGGGAACACTGAAGCTTTCTTT,CASSHSDQGNTEAFF
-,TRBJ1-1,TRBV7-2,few,TGTGCCAGCAGCCTAGGGGTTTCCTCGGGGGGCACTGAAGCTTTCTTT,CASSLGVSSGGTEAFF
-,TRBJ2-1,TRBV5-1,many,TGCGCCAGCAAAGACTCCACCTCCTACAATGAGCAGTTCTTC,CASKDSTSYNEQFF
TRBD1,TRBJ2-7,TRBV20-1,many,TGCAGTGCTAGATCGACAGGGGGTTCCTACGAGCAGTACTTC,CSARSTGGSYEQYF
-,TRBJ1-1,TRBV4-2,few,TGTGCCAGCAGCCAAGAATGGGCCGGGGTGGGCACTGAAGCTTTCTTT,CASSQEWAGVGTEAFF
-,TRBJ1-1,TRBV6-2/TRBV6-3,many,TGTGCCAGCAGTCAGGGGCAGGTCACTGAAGCTTTCTTT,CASSQGQVTEAFF
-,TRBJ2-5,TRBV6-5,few,TGTGCCAGCAGTTACTCAAGGGGGTTAGAGACCCAGTACTTC,CASSYSRGLETQYF
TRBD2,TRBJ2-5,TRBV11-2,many,TGTGCCAGCAGCTTAGAGCGAAGCGGGAGGGTGACCCAGTACTTC,CASSLERSGRVTQYF
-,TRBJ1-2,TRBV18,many,TGTGCCAGCTCACCAGGGAGTTATGGCTACACCTTC,CASSPGSYGYTF
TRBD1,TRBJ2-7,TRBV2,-,TGTGCCAGCAGGGGACAGGACTCCTACGAGCAGTACTTC,CASRGQDSYEQYF
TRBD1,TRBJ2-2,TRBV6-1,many,TGTGCCAGCAACCCCGGGACAGGTGACACCGGGGAGCTGTTTTTT,CASNPGTGDTGELFF
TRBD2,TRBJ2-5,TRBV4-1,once,TGCGCCAGCGGGCCTTTCGGGAGGGAGACCCAGTACTTC,CASGPFGRETQYF
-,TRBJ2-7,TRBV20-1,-,TGCAGTGCTGAAGGAAGGGGAACTGCCTACGAGCAGTACTTC,CSAEGRGTAYEQYF
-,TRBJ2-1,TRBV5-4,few,TGTGCCAGCAGCACGGGACTCCGTCCGAGCAATGAGCAGTTCTTC,CASSTGLRPSNEQFF
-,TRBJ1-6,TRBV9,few,TGTGCCAGCAGCGCTGTCTCAGGGAGGAATTCACCCCTCCACTTT,CASSAVSGRNSPLHF
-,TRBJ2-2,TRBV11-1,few,TGTGCCAGCAGCCCCGCCTTCACCGGGGAGCTGTTTTTT,CASSPAFTGELFF
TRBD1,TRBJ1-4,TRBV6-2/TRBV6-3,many,TGTGCCAGCAGCTACGAACGTTCCGGGACAGATCCTGGAAAACTGTTTTTT,CASSYERSGTDPGKLFF